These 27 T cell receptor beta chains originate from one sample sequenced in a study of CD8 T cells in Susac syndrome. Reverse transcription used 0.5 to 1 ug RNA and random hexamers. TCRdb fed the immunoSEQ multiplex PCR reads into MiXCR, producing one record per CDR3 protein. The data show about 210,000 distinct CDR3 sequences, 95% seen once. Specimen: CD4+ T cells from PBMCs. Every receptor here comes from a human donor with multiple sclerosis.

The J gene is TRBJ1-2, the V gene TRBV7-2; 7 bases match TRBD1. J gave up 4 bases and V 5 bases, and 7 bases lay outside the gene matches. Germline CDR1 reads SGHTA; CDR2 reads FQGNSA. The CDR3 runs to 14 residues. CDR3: CASSRGQTLYGYTF. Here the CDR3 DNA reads TGTGCCAGCAGCCGGGGACAGACACTCTATGGCTACACCTTC.

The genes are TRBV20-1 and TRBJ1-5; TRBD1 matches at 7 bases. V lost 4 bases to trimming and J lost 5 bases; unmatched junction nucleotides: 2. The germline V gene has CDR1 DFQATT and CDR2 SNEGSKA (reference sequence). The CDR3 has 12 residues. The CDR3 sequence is CSAIQGDQPQHF. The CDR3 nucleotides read TGCAGTGCTATCCAGGGGGATCAGCCCCAGCATTTT.

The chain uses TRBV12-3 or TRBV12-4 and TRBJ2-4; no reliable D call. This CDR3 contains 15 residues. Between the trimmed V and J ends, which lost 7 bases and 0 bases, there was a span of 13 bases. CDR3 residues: CASTDGGTAKNIQYF. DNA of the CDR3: TGTGCCAGCACCGACGGCGGTACAGCCAAAAACATTCAGTACTTC.

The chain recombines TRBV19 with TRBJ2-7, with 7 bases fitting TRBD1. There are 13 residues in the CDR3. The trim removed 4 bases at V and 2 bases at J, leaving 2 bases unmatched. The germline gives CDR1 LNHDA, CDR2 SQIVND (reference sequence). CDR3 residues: CASSRGQTYEQYF. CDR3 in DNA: TGTGCCAGTAGTAGGGGACAGACCTACGAGCAGTACTTC.

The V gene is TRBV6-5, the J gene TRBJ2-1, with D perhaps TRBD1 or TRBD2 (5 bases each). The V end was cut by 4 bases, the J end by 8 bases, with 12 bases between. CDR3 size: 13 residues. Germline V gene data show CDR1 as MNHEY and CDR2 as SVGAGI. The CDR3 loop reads CASSSRQRYEQFF. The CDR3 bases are TGTGCCAGCAGTTCCAGACAGCGGTATGAGCAGTTCTTC.

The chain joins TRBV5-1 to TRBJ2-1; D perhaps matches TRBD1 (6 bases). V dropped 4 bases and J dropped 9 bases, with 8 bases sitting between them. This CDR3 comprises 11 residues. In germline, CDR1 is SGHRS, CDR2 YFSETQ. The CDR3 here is CASSRQVEQFF. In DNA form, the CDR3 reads TGCGCCAGCAGCCGACAGGTTGAGCAGTTCTTC.

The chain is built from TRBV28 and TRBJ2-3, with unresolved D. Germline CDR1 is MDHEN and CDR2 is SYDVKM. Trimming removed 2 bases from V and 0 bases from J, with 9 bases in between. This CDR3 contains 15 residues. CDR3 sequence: CASSLSPGSTDTQYF. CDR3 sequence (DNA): TGTGCCAGCAGTTTAAGTCCGGGCAGCACAGATACGCAGTATTTT.

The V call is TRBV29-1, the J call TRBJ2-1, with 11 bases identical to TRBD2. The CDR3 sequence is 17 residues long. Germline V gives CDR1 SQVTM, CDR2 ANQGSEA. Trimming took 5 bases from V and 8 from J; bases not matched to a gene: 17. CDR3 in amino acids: CSVSGTSGALRGDEQFF. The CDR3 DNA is TGCAGCGTTTCTGGGACTAGCGGTGCCCTCCGAGGGGATGAGCAGTTCTTC.

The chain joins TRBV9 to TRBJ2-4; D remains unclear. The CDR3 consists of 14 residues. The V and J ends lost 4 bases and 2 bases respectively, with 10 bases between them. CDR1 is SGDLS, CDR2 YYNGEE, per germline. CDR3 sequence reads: CASSPRHTKNIQYF. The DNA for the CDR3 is TGTGCCAGCAGCCCCCGGCACACCAAAAACATTCAGTACTTC.

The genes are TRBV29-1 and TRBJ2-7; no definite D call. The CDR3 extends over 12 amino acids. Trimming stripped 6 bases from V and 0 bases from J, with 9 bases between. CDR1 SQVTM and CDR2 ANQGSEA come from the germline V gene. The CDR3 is CSVEKSSYEQYF. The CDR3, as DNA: TGCAGCGTAGAGAAGAGCTCCTACGAGCAGTACTTC.

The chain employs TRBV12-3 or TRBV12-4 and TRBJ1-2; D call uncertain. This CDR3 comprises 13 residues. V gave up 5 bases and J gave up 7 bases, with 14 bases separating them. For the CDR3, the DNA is TGTGCCAGCAGTCCTAATCCCCTCTTTGGCTACACCTTC. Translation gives CASSPNPLFGYTF.

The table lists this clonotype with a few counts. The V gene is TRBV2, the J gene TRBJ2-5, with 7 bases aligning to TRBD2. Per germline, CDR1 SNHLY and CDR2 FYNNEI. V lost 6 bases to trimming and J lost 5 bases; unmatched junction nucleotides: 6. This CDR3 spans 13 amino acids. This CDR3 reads CASSGLVGETQYF. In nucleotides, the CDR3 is TGTGCCAGCAGCGGACTAGTCGGGGAGACCCAGTACTTC.

CDR3 coding DNA: TGCAGTGCTAGGTGGGAAGCCAAAAACATTCAGTACTTC. It is translated as CSARWEAKNIQYF. This sequence joins TRBV20-1 and TRBJ2-4, with D unclear. In germline, CDR1 is DFQATT, CDR2 SNEGSKA (reference sequence). With 3 bases removed from V and 0 bases from J, the gap between germline ends came to 6 bases. The length of the CDR3 is 13 residues.

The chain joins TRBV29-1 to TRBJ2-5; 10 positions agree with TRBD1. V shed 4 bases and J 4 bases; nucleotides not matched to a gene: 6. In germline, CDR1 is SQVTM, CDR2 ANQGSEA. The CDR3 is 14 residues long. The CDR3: CSVAGTGVRETQYF. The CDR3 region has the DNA TGCAGCGTTGCCGGGACAGGGGTTCGAGAGACCCAGTACTTC.

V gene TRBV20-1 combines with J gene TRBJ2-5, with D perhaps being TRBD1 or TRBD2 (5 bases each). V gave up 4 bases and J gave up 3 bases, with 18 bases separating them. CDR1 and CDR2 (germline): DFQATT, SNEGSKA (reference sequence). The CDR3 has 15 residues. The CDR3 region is CSAINRDQAKETQYF. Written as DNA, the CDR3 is TGCAGTGCTATCAACCGGGACCAAGCTAAAGAGACCCAGTACTTC.

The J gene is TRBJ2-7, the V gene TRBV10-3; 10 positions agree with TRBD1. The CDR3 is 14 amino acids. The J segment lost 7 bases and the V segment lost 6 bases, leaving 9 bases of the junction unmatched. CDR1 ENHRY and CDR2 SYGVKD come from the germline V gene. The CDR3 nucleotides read TGTGCCATCAGAGCCGGGACAGGGGTGGAAGAGCAGTACTTC. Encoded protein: CAIRAGTGVEEQYF.

The CDR3 nucleotides read TGTGCCACCAGCAGAGAGGGGGGCACAGATACGCAGTATTTT. Translated, it gives CATSREGGTDTQYF. The chain uses TRBV15 and TRBJ2-3; D tentatively fits TRBD1 or TRBD2 (5 bases each). Germline CDR1 LNHNV, CDR2 YYDKDF (reference sequence). The germline V and J ends were trimmed by 0 bases and 1 base, with 5 bases remaining between them. There are 14 residues in the CDR3.

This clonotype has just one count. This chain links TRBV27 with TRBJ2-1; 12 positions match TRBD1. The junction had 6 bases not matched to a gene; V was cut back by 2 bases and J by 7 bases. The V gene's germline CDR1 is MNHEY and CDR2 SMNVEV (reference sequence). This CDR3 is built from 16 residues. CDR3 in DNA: TGTGCCAGCAGTTTAGCCCCGGGACAGGGGGCGAATGAGCAGTTCTTC. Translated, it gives CASSLAPGQGANEQFF.

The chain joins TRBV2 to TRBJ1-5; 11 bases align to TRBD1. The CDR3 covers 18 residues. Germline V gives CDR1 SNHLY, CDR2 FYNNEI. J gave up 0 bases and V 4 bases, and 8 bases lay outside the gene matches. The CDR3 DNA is TGTGCCAGCAGTGGAGGACAGGGGGCCTGGGATAGCAATCAGCCCCAGCATTTT. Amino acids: CASSGGQGAWDSNQPQHF.

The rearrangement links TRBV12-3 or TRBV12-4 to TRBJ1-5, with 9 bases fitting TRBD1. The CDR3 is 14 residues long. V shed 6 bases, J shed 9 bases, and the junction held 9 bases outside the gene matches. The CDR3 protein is CASSGTGRAWPQHF. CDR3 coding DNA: TGTGCCAGCAGCGGGACAGGGAGGGCTTGGCCCCAGCATTTT.

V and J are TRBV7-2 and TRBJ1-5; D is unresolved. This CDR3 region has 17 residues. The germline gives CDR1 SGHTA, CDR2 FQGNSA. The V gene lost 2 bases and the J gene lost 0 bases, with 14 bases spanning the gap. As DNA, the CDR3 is TGTGCCAGCAGCTTATTATCGGGTGGCTTTAGCAATCAGCCCCAGCATTTT. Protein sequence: CASSLLSGGFSNQPQHF.

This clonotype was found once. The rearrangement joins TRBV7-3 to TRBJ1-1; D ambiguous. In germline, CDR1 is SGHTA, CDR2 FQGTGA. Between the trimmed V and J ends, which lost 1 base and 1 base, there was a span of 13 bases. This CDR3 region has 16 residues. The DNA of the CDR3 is TGTGCCAGCAGCTTAATGTCTGGCACAGCGAACACTGAAGCTTTCTTT. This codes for CASSLMSGTANTEAFF.

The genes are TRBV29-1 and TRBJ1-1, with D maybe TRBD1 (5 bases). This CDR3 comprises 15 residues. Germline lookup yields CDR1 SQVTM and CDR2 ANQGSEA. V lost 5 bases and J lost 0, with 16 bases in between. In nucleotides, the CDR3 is TGCAGCGTTCCGGCCCCTACAGGTATGAACACTGAAGCTTTCTTT. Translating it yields CSVPAPTGMNTEAFF.

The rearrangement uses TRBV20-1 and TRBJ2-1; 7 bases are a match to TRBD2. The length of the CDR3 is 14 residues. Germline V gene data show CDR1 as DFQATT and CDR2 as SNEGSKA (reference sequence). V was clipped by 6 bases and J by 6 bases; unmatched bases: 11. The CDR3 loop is CSAKRDPYANEQFF. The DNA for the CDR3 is TGCAGTGCCAAGCGGGACCCCTATGCCAATGAGCAGTTCTTC.

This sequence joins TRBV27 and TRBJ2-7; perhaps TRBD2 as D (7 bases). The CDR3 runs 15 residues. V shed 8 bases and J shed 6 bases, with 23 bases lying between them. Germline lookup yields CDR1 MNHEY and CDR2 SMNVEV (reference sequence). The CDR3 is CASSPTGGPSVEQYF. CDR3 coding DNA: TGTGCCAGCTCTCCGACCGGGGGGCCGTCGGTCGAGCAGTACTTC.

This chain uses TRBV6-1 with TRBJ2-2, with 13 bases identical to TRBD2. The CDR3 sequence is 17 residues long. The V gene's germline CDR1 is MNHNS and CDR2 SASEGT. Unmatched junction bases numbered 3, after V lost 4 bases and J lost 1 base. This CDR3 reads CASSVRTSGRNTGELFF. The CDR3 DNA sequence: TGTGCCAGCAGTGTGCGGACTAGCGGGAGGAACACCGGGGAGCTGTTTTTT.

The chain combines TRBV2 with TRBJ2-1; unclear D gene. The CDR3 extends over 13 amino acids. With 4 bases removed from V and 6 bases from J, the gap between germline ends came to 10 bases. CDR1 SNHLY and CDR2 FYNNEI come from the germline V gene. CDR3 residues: CASSVSSSNEQFF. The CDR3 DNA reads TGTGCCAGCAGTGTCTCGTCCAGCAATGAGCAGTTCTTC.